This TCR beta chain was obtained from a study of post-analysis software for immune sequencing data. Study-level points and caveats: Same-batch samples co-clustered strongly by F measure.

Notes on this clonotype: Antigen specificity is unknown.

Unique molecular identifiers tagged the TCR beta cDNA libraries. TCRdb re-called the PCR reads with MiXCR, one entry per CDR3 protein. Of 750,000 to 950,000 distinct CDR3 sequences listed, 53% were seen once; the top ten hold approximately 4.3%. Sequencing input: blood. This TCR was recovered from a girl under 18 with multiple sclerosis.

The CDR3 here is CATGTSGRIEQFF. The CDR3 DNA sequence: TGTGCCACAGGGACTAGCGGGAGAATTGAGCAGTTCTTC. The chain couples TRBV10-3 to TRBJ2-1, with 14 nucleotides matching TRBD2. Trimming cost V 10 bases and J 9 bases; bases outside gene matches: 5. CDR3 length: 13 amino acids. Germline values: CDR1 ENHRY, CDR2 SYGVKD.